Listed here are 21 T cell receptor beta chains from one sample, sequenced in a study of T cell responses to AZD1222 COVID-19 vaccine (dated by TCRdb to 2020 to 2022). Library preparation used the immunoSEQ multiplex PCR assay. This immuneACCESS table, as held by TCRdb, lists in-frame sequences with V and J called but not all clones. Of the missing ones, under half trace to an unresolved V gene in checked studies; the others have no known cause. The sample table records about 140,000 clones. The top ten clonotypes cover over 2% of the sample. Explained via the paper, the time point label denotes: baseline before first vaccination. The sample taken for sequencing was peripheral blood. These receptor sequences come from an adult in good health.

The V call is TRBV3-1 (or the pseudogene TRBV3-2), the J call TRBJ2-1, with TRBD2 identical over 7 bases. Germline CDR1 reads LGHDT; CDR2 reads YNNKEL (reference sequence). The CDR3 loop spans 15 amino acids. The junction had 6 bases not matched to a gene; V was cut back by 3 bases and J by 4 bases. CDR3 amino acids: CASSQAGDPYNEQFF. Written as DNA, the CDR3 is TGTGCCAGCAGCCAGGCGGGGGACCCATACAATGAGCAGTTCTTC.

Points on this clone: An end of the junction does not agree with germline; a read error may underlie this. The chain is built from TRBV19 and TRBJ1-5, with 8 bases lining up with TRBD1. Germline V gives CDR1 LNHDA, CDR2 SQIVND (reference sequence). This CDR3 is 15 amino acids long. DNA of the CDR3: TGTGCCAGTAGTCTAGACAGGGGCACGAATCAGCCCCAGCATTTT. This gives the protein CASSLDRGTNQPQHF.

The rearrangement joins TRBV6-5 to TRBJ2-3, with D tentatively TRBD1 or TRBD2 (6 bases each). V lost 7 bases and J lost 2, with 13 bases in between. CDR3 length equals 14 residues. Germline values: CDR1 MNHEY, CDR2 SVGAGI. In DNA, the CDR3 is TGTGCCAGCACCGGGGGCTTTAACACAGATACGCAGTATTTT. It codes for CASTGGFNTDTQYF.

V is TRBV6-2 or TRBV6-3 and J is TRBJ1-1; D is undetermined. The CDR3 length is 12 residues. Germline V lookup: CDR1 MNHEY, CDR2 SVGEGT. V was pared by 2 bases and J by 4 bases, with 5 bases between. CDR3 DNA sequence: TGTGCCAGCAGTTACGGCTTCACTGAAGCTTTCTTT. Amino acid sequence: CASSYGFTEAFF.

The chain is built from TRBV5-4 and TRBJ2-3, with TRBD1 as a possible D gene (5 bases). V was shortened by 4 bases and J by 0 bases, with 18 bases between the two germline ends. CDR1 SGHNT and CDR2 YYREEE come from the germline V gene (reference sequence). This CDR3 is built from 17 residues. The CDR3 DNA is TGTGCCAGCAGCCCGAGGACAACCGTGGTCAGCACAGATACGCAGTATTTT. The encoded protein is CASSPRTTVVSTDTQYF.

The gene calls are TRBV10-3 and TRBJ1-5; D is unresolved. With 5 bases removed from V and 5 bases from J, the gap between germline ends came to 10 bases. Germline V gene data show CDR1 as ENHRY and CDR2 as SYGVKD. The CDR3 has 13 amino acids. For the CDR3, the DNA is TGTGCCATCAGTCCCCGGGAGGATCAGCCCCAGCATTTT. It yields the protein CAISPREDQPQHF.

This sequence joins TRBV6-1 and TRBJ1-6; weak D call: TRBD1 (6 bases). Trimming left V 0 bases short and J 7 bases short, with 19 bases between. Germline-derived CDR1 and CDR2 are MNHNS and SASEGT. CDR3 length: 18 amino acids. This CDR3 is CASSEAGVRGGRNSPLHF. The CDR3 nucleotides are TGTGCCAGCAGTGAAGCGGGGGTTCGTGGGGGGCGGAATTCACCCCTCCACTTT.

The rearrangement joins TRBV2 to TRBJ2-2; weak D call: TRBD2 (6 bases). Germline V CDR1 and CDR2: SNHLY, FYNNEI. The CDR3 runs to 15 residues. V lost 6 bases, J lost 1 base, and 12 bases lay in between. The CDR3 DNA follows: TGTGCCAGCAGGGCCGGGACTGTGAACACCGGGGAGCTGTTTTTT. It specifies CASRAGTVNTGELFF.

The rearrangement uses TRBV5-4 and TRBJ2-5; possibly TRBD1 for D (7 bases). This CDR3 contains 14 residues. V lost 0 bases, J lost 5 bases, and 11 bases lay in between. Germline CDR1 is SGHNT and CDR2 is YYREEE (reference sequence). This chain's CDR3 is CASSLAGGRETQYF. CDR3 coding DNA: TGTGCCAGCAGCTTGGCAGGGGGGAGGGAGACCCAGTACTTC.

Comment on this clone: Other nucleotide sequences from this sample produce the same CDR3. The chain recombines TRBV27 with TRBJ2-7, with a possible D match to TRBD1 (5 bases). CDR1 is MNHEY and CDR2 is SMNVEV in the germline V gene (reference sequence). CDR3 length: 14 amino acids. Trimming pared 2 bases from V and 2 bases from J, leaving 10 bases between. CDR3 residues: CASSLRQGPYEQYF. The CDR3 region has the DNA TGTGCCAGCAGTTTAAGGCAGGGTCCCTACGAGCAGTACTTC.

V and J are TRBV2 and TRBJ1-3; D unresolved. Germline values: CDR1 SNHLY, CDR2 FYNNEI. This CDR3 contains 13 residues. Trimming removed 7 bases from V and 0 bases from J, with 7 bases in between. The DNA of the CDR3 is TGTGCCAGCAAGAGTTACTCTGGAAACACCATATATTTT. The encoded protein is CASKSYSGNTIYF.

This chain joins TRBV6-6 and TRBJ1-3; unclear D gene. Germline values: CDR1 MNHNY, CDR2 SVGAGI (reference sequence). V was clipped by 2 bases and J by 0 bases, with 11 bases between them. The CDR3 has 16 residues. The DNA for the CDR3 is TGTGCCAGCAGTTACGCGATAAACCACTCTGGAAACACCATATATTTT. This encodes CASSYAINHSGNTIYF.

The chain combines TRBV5-6 with TRBJ1-1, with TRBD1 matching over 8 bases. This CDR3 is 16 amino acids long. V was clipped by 3 bases and J by 2 bases; unmatched bases: 9. Per the germline V gene, CDR1 is SGHDT and CDR2 is YYEEEE. The CDR3 DNA reads TGTGCCAGCAGCTCCCCCTGGACAGGGCAAAACACTGAAGCTTTCTTT. Its protein is CASSSPWTGQNTEAFF.

The chain joins TRBV27 to TRBJ1-2; a possible D gene is TRBD1 (6 bases). This CDR3 is 14 amino acids long. Per the germline V gene, CDR1 is MNHEY and CDR2 is SMNVEV (reference sequence). V was pared by 3 bases and J by 7 bases, with 15 bases between. CDR3 protein: CASSFGGLNGGYTF. The CDR3 bases are TGTGCCAGCAGTTTCGGGGGGCTCAACGGTGGCTACACCTTC.

The J gene is TRBJ1-2, the V gene TRBV7-9, with D possibly matching TRBD1 (6 bases). The CDR3 has 14 amino acids. The germline gives CDR1 SEHNR, CDR2 FQNEAQ (reference sequence). The V end was cut by 2 bases, the J end by 3 bases, with 10 bases between. CDR3 sequence: CASSLINRDYGYTF. The CDR3 region has the DNA TGTGCCAGCAGCTTAATAAACAGGGACTATGGCTACACCTTC.

This chain joins TRBV7-9 and TRBJ1-2, with unresolved D. The CDR3 extends over 13 amino acids. CDR1 is SEHNR and CDR2 is FQNEAQ in the germline V gene (reference sequence). The ends were cut back, 4 bases at V and 4 bases at J, with 10 bases in the middle. The CDR3, as DNA: TGTGCCAGCAGCTATACGACTTCCTATGGCTACACCTTC. It specifies CASSYTTSYGYTF.

The gene calls are TRBV3-1 (or the pseudogene TRBV3-2) and TRBJ1-2; D unclear. CDR1 and CDR2 (germline): LGHDT, YNNKEL (reference sequence). Trimming pared 1 base from V and 4 bases from J, leaving 13 bases between. The CDR3 has 15 amino acids. The CDR3 sequence: CASSQAPRGSYGYTF. The CDR3 bases are TGTGCCAGCAGCCAAGCCCCTCGCGGGTCCTATGGCTACACCTTC.

The genes are TRBV2 and TRBJ1-2, with 8 bases matching TRBD1. The V gene's germline CDR1 is SNHLY and CDR2 FYNNEI. The CDR3 covers 14 residues. The V and J ends lost 10 bases and 7 bases, in that order; junction bases with no gene match: 14. The CDR3 region is CATAPFRGPSGYTF. CDR3 DNA: TGTGCCACAGCACCGTTCAGGGGGCCGTCTGGCTACACCTTC.

This chain connects TRBV2 to TRBJ2-1, with 9 bases fitting TRBD1. V lost 4 bases and J lost 2; bases outside the gene matches: 18. The CDR3 length is 20 residues. CDR1 SNHLY and CDR2 FYNNEI come from the germline V gene. CDR3 coding DNA: TGTGCCAGCAGTGTAGGGGTCCGGGACAGGGCTCCCCATGCCTACAATGAGCAGTTCTTC. This translates into CASSVGVRDRAPHAYNEQFF. The whole variable domain, remainder taken from reference TRBV2 and TRBJ2-1, is EPEVTQTPSHQVTQMGQEVILRCVPISNHLYFYWYRQILGQKVEFLVSFYNNEISEKSEIFDDQFSVERPDGSNFTLKIRSTKLEDSAMYFCASSVGVRDRAPHAYNEQFFGPGTRLTVL.

A remark on this clone: At one of its ends the junction is not consistent with the germline gene, which may arise from a read error. The CDR3: CAGSVVRDYGYTF. As DNA, the CDR3 is TGTGCCGGCAGTGTTGTCAGGGACTATGGCTACACCTTC. The chain has TRBV2 and TRBJ1-2, with D possibly matching TRBD1 (5 bases). The CDR3 contains 13 residues. Germline V lookup: CDR1 SNHLY, CDR2 FYNNEI.

The chain is built from TRBV4-1 and TRBJ2-5; TRBD2 agrees at 9 bases. Germline trimming cut 1 base from V and 5 bases from J; bases unmatched to any gene: 8. The CDR3 covers 16 residues. Germline V gene data show CDR1 as MGHRA and CDR2 as YSYEKL. The chain's CDR3 is CASSQVLSGGGETQYF. In DNA, the CDR3 is TGCGCCAGCAGCCAAGTCCTTAGCGGGGGTGGGGAGACCCAGTACTTC.